This paragraph covers one TCR beta chain sequence. Its target antigen remains unknown. Per-base quality was not reported, and no clone a single base away is much larger than it. This sample was taken from a study of shared clonotypes between healthy human individuals (dated by TCRdb to 2019 to 2021). Some background on the complete study: A couple of women and a few men aged 18 to 49 years were included in the cohort. Per donor, three plates each were used for CD4 naive and CD4 memory, two for CD8 naive, and one for CD8 memory. Blood TCR repertoires of five healthy adults were deeply sequenced to estimate repertoire size and the extent of clonotype sharing between individuals. To increase sequencing depth and limit assay-specific biases, TCR repertoire library preparation and sequencing were carried out by different laboratories using diverse techniques. Leukapheresis yielded between about 0.94 and 8.9 billion PBMCs per donor. On the study overall, not on this receptor specifically: The genetic and exposure-history diversity represented was limited by the small number of donors. Larger estimated clonotype richness was generally found for naive subsets than for memory subsets. Based on pairwise subsampling, the degree of clonotype sharing among donors was expected to be affected by sequencing depth. Even with the large sequencing depth, rarefaction of the sorted-subset datasets indicated that sequencing was incomplete. Only blood was sampled, and tissue TCR repertoires likely differ from those in blood. Higher generation probabilities were observed for clonotypes shared by all four sorted-subset donors than for non-shared clonotypes. Across four donors, approximately 5% of naive CD4, 3% to 3.5% of naive CD8, about 2.3% of memory CD4, and approximately 0.4% of memory CD8 clonotypes were shared.

Using the deep immunoSEQ assay, multiplex PCR amplified TCR CDR3 regions from genomic DNA. For each cell subset, the extracted genomic DNA was distributed evenly across all wells of several immunoSEQ 96-well plates, and each plate served as one replicate. Each replicate PCR for sorted subsets received about 210 ng genomic DNA, equal to roughly 30,000 T cell genomes. The purified libraries were quantified using a Qubit 3.0 fluorometer, sized with a Bioanalyzer 2100, and then quantified again using the KAPA Library Quantification kit. A separate single-read 150-cycle Illumina NextSeq 550 flow cell was used to sequence each immunoSEQ 96-well plate. In the paper's pipeline: The immunoSEQ output contained only junctional sequences without quality scores, so filtering could not match that applied to full-length reads. To assign V/J genes and CDR3, sequences were annotated using PyIR, a Python wrapper for IgBLAST v1.9, with IMGT germline references. Reads were removed for weak V/J assignments (E-value above 1e-6), missing CDR3, stop codons, out-of-frame junctions, or ambiguous translated residues. V3J clonotypes were defined as sequences sharing the same inferred V gene, J gene, and CDR3 amino acid sequence. Percentage overlap between repertoires was calculated by dividing the number of shared unique clonotypes by the size of the smaller repertoire. Three approaches were used to assess repertoire richness: RTK rarefaction, the Chao1 estimator, and Recon v2.1 estimates of unobserved clonotypes. For all TCRbeta clonotypes obtained by the gDNA method from a handful of donors, generation probabilities were computed with OLGA. Held by TCRdb, this immuneACCESS table contains in-frame sequences only and omits some clones. Under half of the omission traces to an unresolved V gene where checked; the cause of the rest is unknown. The DNA gave D and trimming, while V, J and clone size come from that table. The sample contains some 2,400,000 clones, roughly 95% of them found a single time. The top ten constitute 0.1% to 0.15% of the sample.

CDR1 and CDR2, per the germline V gene, are MNHNS and SASEGT. Trimming costs V 6 bases and J 0 bases, and their ends lie 6 bases apart. The CDR3 runs 12 residues from the cysteine to the phenylalanine. Here the CDR3 DNA is all that survives: 36 bases in frame from base 1. Donors were healthy HIV-negative adults with no recently reported acute infections or vaccinations. Every donor was a Caucasian adult living in Nashville, Tennessee, USA. Magnetic negative selection was used to enrich CD4+ T cells, after which naive cells were positively selected on CD45RA and the negative fraction became the memory subset. Blood was obtained by leukapheresis, after which PBMCs were separated by Ficoll-Histopaque density gradient centrifugation and cryopreserved in liquid nitrogen vapor phase. Analytical flow cytometry was used to check the purity and quantity of each magnetically sorted T cell population. From each sorted fraction, genomic DNA was isolated and quantified by UV absorbance on a Nanodrop 2000c.

The chain employs TRBV6-1 and TRBJ2-7; the D gene remains uncertain. The TCR sequence derives from a man aged 18 to 29 in good health. Source material: naive CD4+ T cells sorted from blood. This specimen's cell subset or site label, per the study, means: CD45RA+ positively selected. The CDR3 reads as follows: CASRPYSYEQYF. The DNA sequence is given as TGTGCCAGCAGACCGTACTCCTACGAGCAGTACTTC.